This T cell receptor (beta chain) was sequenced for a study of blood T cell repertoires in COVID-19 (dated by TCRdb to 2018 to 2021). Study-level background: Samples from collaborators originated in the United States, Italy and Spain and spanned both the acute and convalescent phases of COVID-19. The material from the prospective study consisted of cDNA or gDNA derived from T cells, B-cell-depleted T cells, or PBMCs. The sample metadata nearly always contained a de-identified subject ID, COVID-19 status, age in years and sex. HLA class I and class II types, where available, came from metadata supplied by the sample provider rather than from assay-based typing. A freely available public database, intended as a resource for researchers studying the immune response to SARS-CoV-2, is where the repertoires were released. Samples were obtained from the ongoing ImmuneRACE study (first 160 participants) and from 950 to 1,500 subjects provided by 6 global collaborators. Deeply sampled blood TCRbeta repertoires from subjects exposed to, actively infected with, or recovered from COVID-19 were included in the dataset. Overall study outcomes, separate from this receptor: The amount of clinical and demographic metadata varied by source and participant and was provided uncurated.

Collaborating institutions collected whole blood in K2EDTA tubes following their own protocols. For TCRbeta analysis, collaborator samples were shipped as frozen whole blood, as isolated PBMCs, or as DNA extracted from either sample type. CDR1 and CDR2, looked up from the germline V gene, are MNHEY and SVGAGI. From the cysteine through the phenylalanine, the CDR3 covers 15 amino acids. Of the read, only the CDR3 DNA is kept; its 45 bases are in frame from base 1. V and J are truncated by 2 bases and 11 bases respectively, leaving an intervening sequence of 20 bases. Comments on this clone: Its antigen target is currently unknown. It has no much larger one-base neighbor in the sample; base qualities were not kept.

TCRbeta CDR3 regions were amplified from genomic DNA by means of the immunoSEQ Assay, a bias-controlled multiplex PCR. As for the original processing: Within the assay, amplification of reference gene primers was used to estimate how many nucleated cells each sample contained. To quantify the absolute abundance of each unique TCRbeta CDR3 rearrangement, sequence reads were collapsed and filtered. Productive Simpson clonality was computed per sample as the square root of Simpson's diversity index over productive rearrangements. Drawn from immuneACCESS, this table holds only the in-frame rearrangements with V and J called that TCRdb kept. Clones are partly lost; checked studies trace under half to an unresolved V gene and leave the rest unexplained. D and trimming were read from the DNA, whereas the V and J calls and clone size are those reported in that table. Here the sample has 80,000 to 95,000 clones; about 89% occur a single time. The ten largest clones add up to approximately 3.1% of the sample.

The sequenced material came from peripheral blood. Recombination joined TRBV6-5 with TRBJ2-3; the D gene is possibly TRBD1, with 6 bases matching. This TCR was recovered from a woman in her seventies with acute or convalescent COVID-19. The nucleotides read TGTGCCAGCAGTTACGAGGGACCCAGAGGGGGTGGGCAGTATTTT. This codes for CASSYEGPRGGGQYF.